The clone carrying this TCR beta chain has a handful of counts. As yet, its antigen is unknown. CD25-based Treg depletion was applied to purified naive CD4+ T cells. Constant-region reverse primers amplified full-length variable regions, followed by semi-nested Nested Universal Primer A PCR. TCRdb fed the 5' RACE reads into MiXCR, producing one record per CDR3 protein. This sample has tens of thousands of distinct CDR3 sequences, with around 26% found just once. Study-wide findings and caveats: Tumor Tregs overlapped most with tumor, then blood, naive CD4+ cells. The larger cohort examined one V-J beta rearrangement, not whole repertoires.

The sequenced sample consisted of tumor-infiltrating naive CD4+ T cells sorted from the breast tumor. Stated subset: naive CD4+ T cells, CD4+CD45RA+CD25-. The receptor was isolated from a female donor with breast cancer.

CDR3 protein: CASTDQEGYGYTF. In DNA, the CDR3 is TGTGCCAGTACCGACCAGGAAGGCTATGGCTACACCTTC. V and J are TRBV19 and TRBJ1-2, with D uncertain. V was shortened by 7 bases and J by 4 bases, with 13 bases between the two germline ends. Germline values: CDR1 LNHDA, CDR2 SQIVND (reference sequence). The CDR3 spans 13 residues.